This T cell receptor (beta chain) was found in a study of T cell repertoires in cytomegalovirus infection. TCRdb itself ran the reads through MiXCR, one entry per CDR3 protein. The table lists 700,000 to 850,000 distinct CDR3 sequences, less than 35% of them singletons. Concerning this clonotype itself: Its cognate antigen is unknown.

Per germline, CDR1 SQVTM and CDR2 ANQGSEA. V lost 1 base to trimming and J lost 4 bases, with 9 bases between them. The CDR3 is made up of 13 amino acids. The origin of this receptor is a human donor in good health (CMV status not recorded). Some clones in this sample may be carry-over from other donors' samples. This specimen consisted of cultured CD8+ T cells from PBMCs, obtained from culture after CMV antigen stimulation. The chain recombines TRBV29-1 with TRBJ2-3; no clear D. The CDR3 is CSVEAFAADTQYF. The DNA of the CDR3 is TGCAGCGTTGAAGCGTTCGCGGCAGATACGCAGTATTTT.